This TCR beta chain was profiled in a study of blood T cell repertoires in COVID-19. Across the whole study: The origin of the acute and convalescent COVID-19 samples was the United States, Italy and Spain. Sources were T cells, B-cell-depleted T cells, or PBMCs; the material itself was cDNA or gDNA.

Original methodology: For nucleated cells, counts were estimated from reference gene primer amplification. TCRdb's table, derived via immunoSEQ multiplex PCR, lists solely in-frame clones and lacks some. V, J and clone size are taken as reported in that table, and D and trimming were inferred from the DNA itself. Among under 20,000 clones listed, 75% to 90% were seen once. The V end lost 2 bases, the J end lost 1 base, and 12 bases lay between the germline ends. Germline lookup yields CDR1 SNHLY and CDR2 FYNNEI. CDR3 size: 16 residues. Material: peripheral blood. The TCR was taken from a man in his 60s with active COVID-19. V is TRBV2 and J is TRBJ1-3; TRBD1 might be the D (5 bases). CDR3: CASSERGRPSGNTIYF. CDR3 bases: TGTGCCAGCAGTGAAAGGGGTCGTCCTTCTGGAAACACCATATATTTT.